This entry lists 17 T cell receptor beta chains sequenced from one sample in a study of cytomegalovirus exposure and HLA in healthy donors. Vbeta (60) and Jbeta (13) primers were used in the PCR. The table came from immunoSEQ multiplex PCR; TCRdb's copy has only in-frame clones and leaves some out. The sample includes approximately 140,000 clones, about three quarters of them seen just once. Sequencing used PBMCs. The receptors were sampled from a human donor in good health.

This clone was picked up a small number of times. This sequence joins TRBV27 and TRBJ2-3; 9 bases agree with TRBD2. The CDR3 is 17 residues long. V shed 4 bases, J shed 3 bases, and the junction held 11 bases outside the gene matches. Germline V gives CDR1 MNHEY, CDR2 SMNVEV (reference sequence). The CDR3 DNA is TGTGCCAGCAGTTCAGGGCTCGGGACTAGCTTGACAGATACGCAGTATTTT. It specifies CASSSGLGTSLTDTQYF.

This clone was seen only once. The chain has TRBV5-8 and TRBJ2-7, with a tentative D call TRBD1 (5 bases). V was cut by 0 bases and J by 0 bases, with 7 bases left in between. Germline values: CDR1 SGHTS, CDR2 YDEGEE. This CDR3 is built from 14 residues. The DNA of the CDR3 is TGTGCCAGCAGCTTGGAGGGGAACTCCTACGAGCAGTACTTC. It specifies CASSLEGNSYEQYF.

The chain links TRBV19 to TRBJ2-2, with 9 positions matching TRBD1. CDR1 is LNHDA and CDR2 is SQIVND in the germline V gene (reference sequence). This CDR3 contains 14 residues. Germline trimming cut 6 bases from V and 6 bases from J; bases unmatched to any gene: 5. The CDR3: CASSRRQGAGELFF. The DNA of the CDR3 is TGTGCCAGTAGCCGCAGACAGGGGGCCGGGGAGCTGTTTTTT.

This chain connects TRBV5-1 to TRBJ1-1; no reliable D call. Germline V gene data show CDR1 as SGHRS and CDR2 as YFSETQ. Between the trimmed V and J ends, which lost 0 bases and 0 bases, there was a span of 6 bases. The CDR3 has 14 amino acids. CDR3 nucleotide sequence: TGCGCCAGCAGCTTGGTCGGGTTGAACACTGAAGCTTTCTTT. This gives the protein CASSLVGLNTEAFF.

The chain links TRBV7-3 to TRBJ2-1; possibly TRBD2 for D (5 bases). Germline CDR1 SGHTA, CDR2 FQGTGA. Trimming pared 1 base from V and 4 bases from J, leaving 14 bases between. The CDR3 runs 16 residues. CDR3 bases: TGTGCCAGCAGCTTAATTGGAGGAGTGGAGTACAATGAGCAGTTCTTC. Translation: CASSLIGGVEYNEQFF.

This chain joins TRBV19 and TRBJ2-3; 9 nucleotides align to TRBD2. Germline CDR1 and CDR2: LNHDA and SQIVND (reference sequence). The trim removed 7 bases at V and 8 bases at J, leaving 10 bases unmatched. This CDR3 has 14 amino acids. For the CDR3, the DNA is TGTGCCAGTAAAGAGCGGGGGGTGGAAGGTACGCAGTATTTT. Translation: CASKERGVEGTQYF.

The chain couples TRBV9 to TRBJ2-7; 9 nucleotides align to TRBD1. The CDR3 length is 14 residues. In germline, CDR1 is SGDLS, CDR2 YYNGEE. The V and J ends lost 4 bases and 6 bases, in that order; junction bases with no gene match: 8. The CDR3 loop reads CASSPRDRVFEQYF. The CDR3 DNA follows: TGTGCCAGCAGCCCGCGGGACAGGGTTTTCGAGCAGTACTTC.

The chain uses TRBV5-1 and TRBJ2-3; 7 positions agree with TRBD2. The CDR3 consists of 18 residues. Unmatched junction bases numbered 10, after V lost 0 bases and J lost 0 bases. From germline, CDR1 is SGHRS and CDR2 YFSETQ. The CDR3 DNA reads as TGCGCCAGCAGCTTGGGGGCCGGGCTAGCGGTAAGCACAGATACGCAGTATTTT. This codes for CASSLGAGLAVSTDTQYF.

The gene calls are TRBV4-1 and TRBJ1-1; 7 nucleotides align to TRBD1. The V gene's germline CDR1 is MGHRA and CDR2 YSYEKL. CDR3 length: 13 residues. Unmatched junction bases numbered 3, after V lost 1 base and J lost 7 bases. The CDR3 DNA reads TGCGCCAGCAGCCAAGGAGGGGACAGTGAAGCTTTCTTT. It specifies CASSQGGDSEAFF.

The chain is built from TRBV9 and TRBJ2-5, with 7 bases identical to TRBD2. Unmatched junction bases numbered 7, after V lost 4 bases and J lost 4 bases. CDR3 length: 14 residues. The germline V gene has CDR1 SGDLS and CDR2 YYNGEE. The CDR3 nucleotides are TGTGCCAGCAGCTCCACTAGCGACAGAGAGACCCAGTACTTC. Amino acids: CASSSTSDRETQYF.

The genes are TRBV19 and TRBJ1-1; no clear D. This CDR3 spans 14 amino acids. The germline CDR1 and CDR2 sequences are LNHDA and SQIVND (reference sequence). V dropped 3 bases and J dropped 0 bases, with 8 bases sitting between them. CDR3 DNA sequence: TGTGCCAGTAGTATTCGGGGATTGAACACTGAAGCTTTCTTT. Protein: CASSIRGLNTEAFF.

V is TRBV5-4 and J is TRBJ2-2; 8 bases line up with TRBD2. The V gene end was trimmed by 3 bases and the J gene end by 3 bases; junction bases not matched to a gene: 4. The germline V gene encodes CDR1 SGHNT and CDR2 YYREEE (reference sequence). This CDR3 contains 15 residues. CDR3 residues: CASSSSGGHTGELFF. The CDR3 nucleotides read TGTGCCAGCAGCTCCTCGGGGGGGCACACCGGGGAGCTGTTTTTT. Filled out from reference TRBV5-4 and TRBJ2-2, the complete variable domain reads ETGVTQSPTHLIKTRGQQVTLRCSSQSGHNTVSWYQQALGQGPQFIFQYYREEENGRGNFPPRFSGLQFPNYSSELNVNALELDDSALYLCASSSSGGHTGELFFGEGSRLTVL.

The chain recombines TRBV2 with TRBJ1-1; possible D gene TRBD1, 6 bases. Deletions cut 7 bases from V and 3 bases from J, with 18 bases between. The CDR3 length is 15 residues. Germline loops: CDR1 SNHLY, CDR2 FYNNEI. The CDR3 here is CASTRYRVGDTEAFF. CDR3 sequence (DNA): TGTGCCAGCACCCGATACAGGGTGGGGGACACTGAAGCTTTCTTT.

This chain links TRBV6-1 with TRBJ2-3; TRBD1 matches at 10 bases. V dropped 1 base and J dropped 5; count of bases not matched to a gene: 6. Germline CDR1 is MNHNS and CDR2 is SASEGT. The length of the CDR3 is 16 residues. The CDR3 bases are TGTGCCAGCAGTGAAGGTATAGGGGACAGGGGAGATACGCAGTATTTT. This gives the protein CASSEGIGDRGDTQYF.

V gene TRBV7-2 combines with J gene TRBJ2-2, with D perhaps TRBD2 (5 bases). V shed 6 bases and J shed 7 bases, with 9 bases lying between them. Germline lookup yields CDR1 SGHTA and CDR2 FQGNSA. The CDR3 extends over 12 amino acids. This chain's CDR3 is CASRQGSGELFF. CDR3 nucleotides: TGTGCCAGCAGACAAGGGAGCGGGGAGCTGTTTTTT.

This clone has just a few counts. The chain combines TRBV13 with TRBJ2-2; the match to TRBD2 covers 8 bases. The CDR3 totals 15 residues. Per the germline V gene, CDR1 is PRHDT and CDR2 is FYEKMQ (reference sequence). With V trimmed by 3 bases and J by 7 bases, 7 bases remained unmatched. The CDR3 protein is CASSFIGRVGGELFF. In DNA form, the CDR3 reads TGTGCCAGCAGCTTCATCGGGAGGGTCGGCGGGGAGCTGTTTTTT. Drawing the rest from reference TRBV13 and TRBJ2-2, the complete variable domain is AAGVIQSPRHLIKEKRETATLKCYPIPRHDTVYWYQQGPGQDPQFLISFYEKMQSDKGSIPDRFSAQQFSDYHSELNMSSLELGDSALYFCASSFIGRVGGELFFGEGSRLTVL.

V usage is TRBV6-1 and J usage is TRBJ1-3; D call uncertain. The V end lost 1 base, the J end lost 2 bases, and 6 bases lay between the germline ends. The CDR3 contains 14 residues. Germline V gene sequence: CDR1 MNHNS, CDR2 SASEGT. CDR3 sequence: CASSEGSTGNTIYF. The CDR3, as DNA: TGTGCCAGCAGTGAAGGATCTACTGGAAACACCATATATTTT.